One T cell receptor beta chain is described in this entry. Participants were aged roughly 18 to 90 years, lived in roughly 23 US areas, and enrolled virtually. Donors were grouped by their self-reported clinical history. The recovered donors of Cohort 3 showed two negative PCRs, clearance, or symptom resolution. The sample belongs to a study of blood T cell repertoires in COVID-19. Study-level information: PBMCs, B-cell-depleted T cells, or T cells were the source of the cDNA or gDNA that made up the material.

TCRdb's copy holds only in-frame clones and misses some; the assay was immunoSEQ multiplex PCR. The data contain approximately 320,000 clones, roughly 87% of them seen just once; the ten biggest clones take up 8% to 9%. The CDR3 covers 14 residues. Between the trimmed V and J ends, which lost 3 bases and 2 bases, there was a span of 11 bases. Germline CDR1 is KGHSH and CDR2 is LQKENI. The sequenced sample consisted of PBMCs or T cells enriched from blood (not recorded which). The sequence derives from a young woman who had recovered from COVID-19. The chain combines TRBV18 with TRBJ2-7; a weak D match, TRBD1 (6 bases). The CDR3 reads CASSPQGTPYEQYF. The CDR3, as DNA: TGTGCCAGCTCACCTCAGGGGACCCCCTACGAGCAGTACTTC.